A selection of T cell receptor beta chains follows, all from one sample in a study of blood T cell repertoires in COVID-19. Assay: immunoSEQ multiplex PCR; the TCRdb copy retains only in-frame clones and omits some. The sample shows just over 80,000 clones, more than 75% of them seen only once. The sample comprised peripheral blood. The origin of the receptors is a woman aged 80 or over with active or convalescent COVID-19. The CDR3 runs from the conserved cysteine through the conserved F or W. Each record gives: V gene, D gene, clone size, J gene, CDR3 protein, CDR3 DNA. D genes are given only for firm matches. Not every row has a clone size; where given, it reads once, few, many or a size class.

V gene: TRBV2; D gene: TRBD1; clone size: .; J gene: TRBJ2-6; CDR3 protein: CASQGQGASGANVLTF; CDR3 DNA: TGTGCCAGCCAGGGACAGGGGGCTTCTGGGGCCAACGTCCTGACTTTC
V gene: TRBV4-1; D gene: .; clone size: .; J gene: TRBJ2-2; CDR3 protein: CASSRLPSGGFTGELFF; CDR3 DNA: TGCGCCAGCAGCCGCCTACCTTCGGGGGGCTTCACCGGGGAGCTGTTTTTT
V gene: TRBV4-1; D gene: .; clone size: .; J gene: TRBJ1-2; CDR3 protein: CASSLVLGEGYGYTF; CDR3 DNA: TGCGCCAGCAGCCTGGTTTTAGGGGAAGGCTATGGCTACACCTTC
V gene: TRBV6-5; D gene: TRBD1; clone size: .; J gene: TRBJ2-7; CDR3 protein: CASSRGRGHLEQYF; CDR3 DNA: TGTGCCAGCAGCCGAGGCAGGGGGCATTTGGAGCAGTACTTC
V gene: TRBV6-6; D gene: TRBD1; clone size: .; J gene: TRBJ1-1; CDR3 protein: CASSRDRGTEAFF; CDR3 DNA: TGTGCCAGCAGTCGGGACAGGGGCACTGAAGCTTTCTTT
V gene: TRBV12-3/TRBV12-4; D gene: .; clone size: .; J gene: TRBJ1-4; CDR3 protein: CASSRGGTEKLFF; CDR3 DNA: TGTGCCAGCAGTCGGGGGGGGACTGAAAAACTGTTTTTT
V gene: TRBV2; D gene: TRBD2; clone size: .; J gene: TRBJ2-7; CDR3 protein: CASNPGTGGYEQYF; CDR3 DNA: TGTGCCAGCAACCCCGGGACCGGGGGGTACGAGCAGTACTTC
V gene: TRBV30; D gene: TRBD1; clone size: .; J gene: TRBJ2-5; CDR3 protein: CAWSAGQVTQETQYF; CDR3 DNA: TGTGCCTGGAGTGCGGGACAGGTGACCCAAGAGACCCAGTACTTC
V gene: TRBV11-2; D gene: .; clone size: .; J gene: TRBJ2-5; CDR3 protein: CASSLGSSDVETQYF; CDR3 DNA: TGTGCCAGCAGCTTAGGTAGCAGTGACGTCGAGACCCAGTACTTC
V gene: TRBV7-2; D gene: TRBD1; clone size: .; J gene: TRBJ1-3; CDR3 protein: CASSLAGGQSSGNTIYF; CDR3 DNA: TGTGCCAGCAGCTTAGCGGGGGGACAGAGCTCTGGAAACACCATATATTTT
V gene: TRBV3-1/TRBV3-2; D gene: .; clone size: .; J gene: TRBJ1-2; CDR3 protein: CASKLGQGGYGYTF; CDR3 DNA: TGTGCCAGCAAACTCGGGCAGGGAGGTTATGGCTACACCTTC
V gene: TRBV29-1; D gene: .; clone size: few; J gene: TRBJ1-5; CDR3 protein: CSATDSYNQPQHF; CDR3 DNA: TGCAGCGCGACCGACTCCTACAATCAGCCCCAGCATTTT
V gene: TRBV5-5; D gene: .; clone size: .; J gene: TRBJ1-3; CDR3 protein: CASGGGYSGNTIYF; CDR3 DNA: TGTGCCAGCGGCGGGGGTTACTCTGGAAACACCATATATTTT
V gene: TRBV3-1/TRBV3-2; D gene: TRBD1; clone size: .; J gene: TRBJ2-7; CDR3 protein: CASSEMNRGKQYF; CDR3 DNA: TGTGCCAGCAGTGAAATGAACAGGGGTAAGCAGTACTTC
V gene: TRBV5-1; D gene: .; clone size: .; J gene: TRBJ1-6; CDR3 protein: CASSSAISYNSPLHF; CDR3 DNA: TGCGCCAGCAGCTCTGCTATCTCCTATAATTCACCCCTCCACTTT
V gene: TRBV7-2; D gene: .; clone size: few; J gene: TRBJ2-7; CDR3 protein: CASSLFGRADEQYF; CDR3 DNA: TGTGCCAGCAGCTTATTCGGCAGGGCGGACGAGCAGTACTTC
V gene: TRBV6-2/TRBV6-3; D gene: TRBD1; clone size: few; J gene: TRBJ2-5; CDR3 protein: CASRPDRGRETQYF; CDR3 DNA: TGTGCCAGCAGGCCTGACAGGGGGCGAGAGACCCAGTACTTC
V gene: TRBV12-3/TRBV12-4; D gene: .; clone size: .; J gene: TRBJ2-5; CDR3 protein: CASSLTVRETQYF; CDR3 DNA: TGTGCCAGCAGTTTAACAGTCCGGGAGACCCAGTACTTC
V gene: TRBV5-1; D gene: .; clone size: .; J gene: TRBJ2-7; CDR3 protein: CASTFAAGGPYEQYF; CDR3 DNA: TGCGCCAGCACTTTTGCAGCGGGCGGGCCCTACGAGCAGTACTTC
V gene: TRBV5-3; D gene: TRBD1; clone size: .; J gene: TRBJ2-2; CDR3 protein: CARSPNARDRGLSGELFF; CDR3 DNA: TGTGCCAGAAGCCCGAACGCCCGGGACAGGGGTCTCAGCGGGGAGCTGTTTTTT
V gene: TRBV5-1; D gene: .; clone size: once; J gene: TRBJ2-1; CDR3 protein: CASTMAGQSYNEQFF; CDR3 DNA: TGCGCCAGCACGATGGCAGGGCAATCCTACAATGAGCAGTTCTTC
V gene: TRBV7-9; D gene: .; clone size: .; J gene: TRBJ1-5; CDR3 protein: CASSLVGQGDQPQHF; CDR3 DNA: TGTGCCAGCAGCTTAGTAGGTCAGGGTGACCAGCCCCAGCATTTT
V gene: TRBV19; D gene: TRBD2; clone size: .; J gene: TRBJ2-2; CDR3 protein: CASSISGGAAGELFF; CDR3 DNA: TGTGCCAGTAGTATTAGCGGGGGTGCGGCCGGGGAGCTGTTTTTT
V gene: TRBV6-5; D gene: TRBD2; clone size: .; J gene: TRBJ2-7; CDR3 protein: CASSRTSGGIYEQYF; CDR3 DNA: TGTGCCAGCAGTAGGACTAGCGGGGGGATTTACGAGCAGTACTTC
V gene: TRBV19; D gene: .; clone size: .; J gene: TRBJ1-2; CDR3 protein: CASTDSQLRNYGYTF; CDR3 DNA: TGTGCCAGTACCGACTCCCAGCTGAGAAACTATGGCTACACCTTC
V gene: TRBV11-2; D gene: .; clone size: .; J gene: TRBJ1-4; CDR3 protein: CASSQGGVHEKLFF; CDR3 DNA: TGTGCCAGCAGCCAAGGGGGGGTACATGAAAAACTGTTTTTT
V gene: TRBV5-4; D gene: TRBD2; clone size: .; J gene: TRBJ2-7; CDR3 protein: CASSFGAAATSSEQYF; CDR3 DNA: TGTGCCAGCAGCTTTGGGGCGGCCGCGACTAGCAGCGAGCAGTACTTC
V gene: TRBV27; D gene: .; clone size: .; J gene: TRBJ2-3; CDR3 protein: CASSLSMSSADTQYF; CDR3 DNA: TGTGCCAGCAGTTTATCGATGAGTTCGGCAGATACGCAGTATTTT
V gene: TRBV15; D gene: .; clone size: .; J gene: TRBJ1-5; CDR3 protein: CATSRVSGVASNQPQHF; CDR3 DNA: TGTGCCACCAGCAGAGTGTCAGGTGTCGCTAGCAATCAGCCCCAGCATTTT
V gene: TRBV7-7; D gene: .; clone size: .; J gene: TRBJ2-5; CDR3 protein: CASSLGTIAQETQYF; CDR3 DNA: TGTGCTAGCAGCTTAGGGACAATCGCCCAAGAGACCCAGTACTTC
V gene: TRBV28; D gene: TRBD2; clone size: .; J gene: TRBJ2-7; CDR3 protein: CASRPPGTSVYEQYF; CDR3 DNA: TGTGCCAGCAGACCTCCCGGGACTAGCGTGTACGAGCAGTACTTC
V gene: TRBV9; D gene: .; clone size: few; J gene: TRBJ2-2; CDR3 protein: CASSVPAGELFF; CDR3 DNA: TGTGCCAGCAGCGTCCCGGCCGGGGAGCTGTTTTTT
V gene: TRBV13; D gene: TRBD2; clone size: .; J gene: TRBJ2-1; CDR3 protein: CASSLVRGSEQFF; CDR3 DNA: TGTGCCAGCAGCTTAGTCCGCGGGAGCGAGCAGTTCTTC
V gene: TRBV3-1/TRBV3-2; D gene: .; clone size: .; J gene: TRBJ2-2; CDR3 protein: CASNTGVVGELFF; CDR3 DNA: TGTGCCAGCAACACCGGGGTGGTCGGGGAGCTGTTTTTT
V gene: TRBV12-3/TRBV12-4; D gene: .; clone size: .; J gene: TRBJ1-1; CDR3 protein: CASRLLNTEAFF; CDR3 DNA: TGTGCCAGCAGACTCCTGAACACTGAAGCTTTCTTT
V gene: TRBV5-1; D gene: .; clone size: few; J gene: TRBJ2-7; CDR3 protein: CASSLADEQYF; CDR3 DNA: TGCGCCAGCAGCTTGGCCGACGAGCAGTACTTC
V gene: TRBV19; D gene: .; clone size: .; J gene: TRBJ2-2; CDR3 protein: CASSIEGVNGELFF; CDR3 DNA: TGTGCCAGTAGTATTGAGGGGGTCAACGGGGAGCTGTTTTTT
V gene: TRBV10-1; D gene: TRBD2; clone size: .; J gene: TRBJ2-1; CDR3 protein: CASSAAVGGAKDNEQFF; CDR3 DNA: TGCGCCAGCAGTGCGGCGGTCGGGGGGGCTAAGGACAATGAGCAGTTCTTC
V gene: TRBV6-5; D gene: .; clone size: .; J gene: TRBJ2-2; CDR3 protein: CGLTSGVNTGELFF; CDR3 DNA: TGTGGTCTAACATCAGGGGTGAACACCGGGGAGCTGTTTTTT
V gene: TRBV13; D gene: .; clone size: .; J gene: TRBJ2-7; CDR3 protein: CASSLAGDGPSYEQYF; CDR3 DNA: TGTGCCAGCAGCTTAGCGGGGGACGGACCATCCTACGAGCAGTACTTC
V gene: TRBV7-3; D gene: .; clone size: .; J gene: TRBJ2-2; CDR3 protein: CASRALNTGELFF; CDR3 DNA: TGTGCCAGCAGAGCCTTAAACACCGGGGAGCTGTTTTTT
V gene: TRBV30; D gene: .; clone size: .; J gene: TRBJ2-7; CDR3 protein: CAWRKTDYEQYF; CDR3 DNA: TGTGCCTGGAGAAAAACAGATTACGAGCAGTACTTC
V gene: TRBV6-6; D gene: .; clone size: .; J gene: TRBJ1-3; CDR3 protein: CASSYSRASSGNTIYF; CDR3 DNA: TGTGCCAGCAGTTACTCCAGGGCCAGCTCTGGAAACACCATATATTTT
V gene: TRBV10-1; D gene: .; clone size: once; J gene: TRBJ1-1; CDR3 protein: CATTNEGRNTEAFF; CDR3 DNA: TGCGCCACAACAAACGAGGGCCGGAACACTGAAGCTTTCTTT
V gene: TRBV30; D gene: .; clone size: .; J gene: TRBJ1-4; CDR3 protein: CAWSVPGNEKLFF; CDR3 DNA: TGTGCCTGGAGTGTACCGGGGAATGAAAAACTGTTTTTT
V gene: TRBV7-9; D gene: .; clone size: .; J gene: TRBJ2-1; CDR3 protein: CASSLDGSSYNEQFF; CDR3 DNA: TGTGCCAGCAGCTTAGATGGGAGCTCCTACAATGAGCAGTTCTTC
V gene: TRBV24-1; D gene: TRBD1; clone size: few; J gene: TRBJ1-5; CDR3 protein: CATYRRQGRSNQPQHF; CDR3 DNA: TGTGCCACCTACCGGAGACAGGGACGTAGCAATCAGCCCCAGCATTTT
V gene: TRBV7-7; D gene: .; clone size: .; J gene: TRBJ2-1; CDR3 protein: CASSFSAYNEQFF; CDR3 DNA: TGTGCTAGCAGCTTTTCAGCCTACAATGAGCAGTTCTTC
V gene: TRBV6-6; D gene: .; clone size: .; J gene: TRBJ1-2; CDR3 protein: CASTPGTNYGYTF; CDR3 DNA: TGTGCCAGCACCCCAGGGACTAACTATGGCTACACCTTC
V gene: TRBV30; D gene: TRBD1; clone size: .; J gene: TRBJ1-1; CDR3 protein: CAWSHTGDYTEAFF; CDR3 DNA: TGTGCCTGGAGTCACACAGGGGATTACACTGAAGCTTTCTTT
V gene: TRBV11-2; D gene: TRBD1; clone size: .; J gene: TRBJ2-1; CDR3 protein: CASSLDTDREQFF; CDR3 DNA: TGTGCCAGCAGCTTAGATACGGACAGGGAGCAGTTCTTC
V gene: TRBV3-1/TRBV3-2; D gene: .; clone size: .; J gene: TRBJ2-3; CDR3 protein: CASSPNRGGGTDTQYF; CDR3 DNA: TGTGCCAGCAGCCCAAACAGGGGAGGTGGCACAGATACGCAGTATTTT
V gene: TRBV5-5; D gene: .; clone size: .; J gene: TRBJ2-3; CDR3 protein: CASSLSWGGTDTQYF; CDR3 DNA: TGTGCCAGCAGCTTGTCGTGGGGGGGCACAGATACGCAGTATTTT